The 29 T cell receptor beta chains listed next were all sequenced from one sample in a study of blood T cell repertoires in COVID-19. TCRdb's copy holds only in-frame clones and misses some; the assay was immunoSEQ multiplex PCR. Among approximately 97,000 clones listed, around 85% were seen once. The specimen was peripheral blood. The receptors derive from a human donor in a cohort sampled during active COVID-19.

J is TRBJ1-2 and V is TRBV6-1; D may be TRBD1 (5 bases). This CDR3 comprises 13 residues. Germline assignment: CDR1 MNHNS and CDR2 SASEGT. The ends were cut back, 1 base at V and 8 bases at J, with 11 bases in the middle. Written as DNA, the CDR3 is TGTGCCAGCAGTGAAGTCGGGGGGGGAGGCTACACCTTC. This translates into CASSEVGGGGYTF.

The genes are TRBV5-6 and TRBJ1-5; 10 bases are shared with TRBD1. Germline V gives CDR1 SGHDT, CDR2 YYEEEE. The CDR3 length is 15 residues. Losses at the gene ends were 4 bases for V and 7 bases for J; bases not matched to a gene: 8. In DNA, the CDR3 is TGTGCCAGCAGCCTCACCGGGACAGGGGACCAGCCCCAGCATTTT. This sequence encodes CASSLTGTGDQPQHF.

The chain has TRBV9 and TRBJ1-3; D ambiguous. Germline V gene lookup returns CDR1 SGDLS and CDR2 YYNGEE. The CDR3 sequence is 13 residues long. V lost 5 bases and J 0 bases, leaving 6 bases between the germline ends. CDR3: CASSPISGNTIYF. The CDR3 region has the DNA TGTGCCAGCAGTCCTATCTCTGGAAACACCATATATTTT.

The chain combines TRBV15 with TRBJ1-5; D gene unclear. The germline gives CDR1 LNHNV, CDR2 YYDKDF (reference sequence). The CDR3 has 13 residues. V was clipped by 1 base and J by 5 bases, with 6 bases between them. This chain's CDR3 is CATSRGYDQPQHF. CDR3 nucleotide sequence: TGTGCCACCAGCAGAGGCTACGATCAGCCCCAGCATTTT.

The chain is built from TRBV7-9 and TRBJ2-1; 7 positions match TRBD1. Per germline, CDR1 SEHNR and CDR2 FQNEAQ (reference sequence). J was trimmed by 8 bases and V by 3 bases; bases with no gene match: 4. The CDR3 contains 13 residues. The CDR3 is CASSFRQGYEQFF. The CDR3 coding sequence is TGTGCCAGCAGCTTCCGACAGGGCTATGAGCAGTTCTTC.

This clone has a single count. V and J are TRBV5-1 and TRBJ1-1; D is uncertain. Germline CDR1 reads SGHRS; CDR2 reads YFSETQ. V dropped 7 bases and J dropped 8 bases, with 15 bases sitting between them. The CDR3 has 12 amino acids. The CDR3 loop is CASVRGGREAFF. CDR3 coding DNA: TGCGCCAGCGTCCGTGGAGGACGGGAAGCTTTCTTT.

The chain has TRBV11-2 and TRBJ2-7; D is uncertain. From germline, CDR1 is SGHAT and CDR2 FQNNGV. V lost 3 bases to trimming and J lost 1 base, with 10 bases between them. The CDR3 totals 14 residues. The CDR3 sequence: CASSFEVTSYEQYF. The CDR3 bases are TGTGCCAGCAGCTTTGAGGTAACATCCTACGAGCAGTACTTC.

This clone appeared once. Mismatch with germline at one junction end may stem from a read error. This sample includes further DNA sequences coding for the same CDR3. The CDR3 sequence: CASSLRTGEDSPLHF. In DNA, the CDR3 is TGTGCCAGCAGCCTAAGGACAGGGGAGGATTCGCCCCTCCACTTT. This chain joins TRBV9 and TRBJ1-6; 9 bases align to TRBD1. Germline-derived CDR1 and CDR2 are SGDLS and YYNGEE. CDR3 length: 15 amino acids.

The CDR3 DNA follows: TGTGCCAGCAGCTCCGGGACAGGTTATATTGGGGCCAACGTCCTGACTTTC. Its protein product is CASSSGTGYIGANVLTF. V usage is TRBV7-6 and J usage is TRBJ2-6, with 8 bases fitting TRBD1. CDR3 length: 17 residues. Germline V lookup: CDR1 SGHVS, CDR2 FNYEAQ. V shed 4 bases and J 3 bases; nucleotides not matched to a gene: 8.

The CDR3 region has the DNA TGTGCCAGTAGTATCCGGGACTCTGATTCACCCCTCCACTTT. It translates to CASSIRDSDSPLHF. The J gene is TRBJ1-6, the V gene TRBV19, with D possibly being TRBD1 (5 bases). CDR3 length: 14 amino acids. Germline V CDR1 and CDR2: LNHDA, SQIVND (reference sequence). V was pared by 3 bases and J by 8 bases, with 11 bases between.

This chain links TRBV24-1 with TRBJ2-1; possibly TRBD1 for D (5 bases). The CDR3 loop spans 11 amino acids. Germline lookup yields CDR1 KGHDR and CDR2 SFDVKD. V lost 3 bases, J lost 14 bases, and 10 bases lay in between. The CDR3 DNA reads as TGTGCCACCAGTGATAGCAGGGTGAAGTTCTTC. Translation gives CATSDSRVKFF.

This chain uses TRBV5-1 with TRBJ1-6; D is ambiguous. Germline CDR1 and CDR2: SGHRS and YFSETQ. The CDR3 runs 17 residues. V was trimmed by 1 base and J by 8 bases, leaving 19 bases between them. The CDR3 loop reads CASSLYPPRGSDSPLHF. The DNA of the CDR3 is TGCGCCAGCAGCTTGTACCCACCACGAGGGTCGGATTCACCCCTCCACTTT.

The genes are TRBV30 and TRBJ1-6; possible D gene TRBD1, 6 bases. Germline CDR1 and CDR2: GTSNPN and SVGIG (reference sequence). The CDR3 totals 14 residues. V was cut by 0 bases and J by 7 bases, with 10 bases left in between. This chain's CDR3 is CAWSVVRGNSPLHF. Written as DNA, the CDR3 is TGTGCCTGGAGTGTAGTCAGGGGAAATTCACCCCTCCACTTT. The whole variable domain, remainder taken from reference TRBV30 and TRBJ1-6, is SQTIHQWPATLVQPVGSPLSLECTVEGTSNPNLYWYRQAAGRGLQLLFYSVGIGQISSEVPQNLSASRPQDRQFILSSKKLLLSDSGFYLCAWSVVRGNSPLHFGNGTRLTVT.

The chain recombines TRBV4-2 with TRBJ2-5; 9 bases align to TRBD2. V shed 0 bases and J 2 bases; nucleotides not matched to a gene: 4. This CDR3 has 16 residues. Germline V gene data show CDR1 as LGHNA and CDR2 as YNFKEQ. The DNA of the CDR3 is TGTGCCAGCAGCCAAGATGGGACTAGCATACAAGAGACCCAGTACTTC. Amino acid sequence: CASSQDGTSIQETQYF.

The rearrangement uses TRBV28 and TRBJ1-4; 10 nucleotides match TRBD1. V dropped 9 bases and J dropped 10; count of bases not matched to a gene: 14. The CDR3 is 15 residues long. Germline CDR1 reads MDHEN; CDR2 reads SYDVKM. In DNA, the CDR3 is TGTGCCAGTAGTGAGACCGGACAGGGGGTTGGAAAACTGTTTTTT. Its translation: CASSETGQGVGKLFF. Full variable domain (remainder filled in from reference TRBV28 and TRBJ1-4): DVKVTQSSRYLVKRTGEKVFLECVQDMDHENMFWYRQDPGLGLRLIYFSYDVKMKEKGDIPEGYSVSREKKERFSLILESASTNQTSMYLCASSETGQGVGKLFFGSGTQLSVL.

This chain joins TRBV23-1 and TRBJ2-4; TRBD2 matches 10 bases. TRBV23-1 is an open reading frame, and its role is uncertain. With V trimmed by 4 bases and J by 2 bases, 23 bases remained unmatched. CDR3 length: 22 residues. The CDR3 reads CASSPSGTRTLAGGLSKNIQYF. The CDR3 DNA is TGCGCCAGCAGTCCCTCGGGAACGAGGACCTTAGCGGGAGGTCTGTCCAAAAACATTCAGTACTTC.

This sequence joins TRBV19 and TRBJ1-2; possible D gene TRBD1, 6 bases. The V end lost 2 bases, the J end lost 8 bases, and 15 bases lay between the germline ends. There are 14 residues in the CDR3. Germline-derived CDR1 and CDR2 are LNHDA and SQIVND (reference sequence). CDR3 loop: CASSISPDSGGYTF. Written as DNA, the CDR3 is TGTGCCAGTAGTATAAGCCCGGACAGTGGGGGCTACACCTTC.

This chain joins TRBV30 and TRBJ1-3, with a tentative D call TRBD1 (6 bases). Between the trimmed V and J ends, which lost 1 base and 14 bases, there was a span of 33 bases. The germline V gene encodes CDR1 GTSNPN and CDR2 SVGIG (reference sequence). The CDR3 is 18 residues long. The CDR3 sequence: CAWSGVVRTGSSAAALYF. The CDR3, as DNA: TGTGCCTGGAGTGGGGTCGTTAGAACAGGGAGCTCAGCCGCCGCCTTATATTTT. Full variable domain (outside the CDR3, taken from reference TRBV30 and TRBJ1-3): SQTIHQWPATLVQPVGSPLSLECTVEGTSNPNLYWYRQAAGRGLQLLFYSVGIGQISSEVPQNLSASRPQDRQFILSSKKLLLSDSGFYLCAWSGVVRTGSSAAALYFGEGSWLTVV.

This sequence joins TRBV16 and TRBJ1-2, with 8 bases lining up with TRBD1. CDR3 length equals 15 residues. The J segment lost 6 bases and the V segment lost 1 base, leaving 7 bases of the junction unmatched. The V gene's germline CDR1 is KGHSY and CDR2 FQNENV. This CDR3 is CASSQLVRTGNGYTF. The CDR3 region has the DNA TGTGCCAGCAGCCAATTGGTGAGGACAGGGAATGGCTACACCTTC.

The chain couples TRBV29-1 to TRBJ2-3; tentative D call: TRBD1 (5 bases). The V gene lost 0 bases and the J gene lost 4 bases, with 8 bases spanning the gap. The CDR3 contains 13 residues. Germline loops: CDR1 SQVTM, CDR2 ANQGSEA. The CDR3 DNA reads as TGCAGCGTTGAAGAGGTCAGGGCAGATACGCAGTATTTT. Amino acids: CSVEEVRADTQYF.

This clone has only a few counts. V gene TRBV6-5 combines with J gene TRBJ2-7; TRBD1 aligns across 7 bases. CDR3 length: 12 amino acids. Losses at the gene ends were 4 bases for V and 5 bases for J; bases not matched to a gene: 2. In germline, CDR1 is MNHEY, CDR2 SVGAGI. The chain's CDR3 is CASSFGTDEQYF. DNA of the CDR3: TGTGCCAGCAGTTTCGGGACAGACGAGCAGTACTTC.

The chain uses TRBV28 and TRBJ1-2; TRBD1 matches at 7 bases. J was trimmed by 4 bases and V by 2 bases; bases with no gene match: 4. The CDR3 spans 14 residues. Germline CDR1 and CDR2: MDHEN and SYDVKM. The CDR3, as DNA: TGTGCCAGCAGTTTAACCTGGGACAGCTATGGCTACACCTTC. This translates into CASSLTWDSYGYTF.

The rearrangement links TRBV27 to TRBJ1-4; a weak D match, TRBD1 (5 bases). V was trimmed by 4 bases and J by 4 bases, leaving 13 bases between them. The germline CDR1 and CDR2 sequences are MNHEY and SMNVEV (reference sequence). The CDR3 sequence is 15 residues long. CDR3 nucleotide sequence: TGTGCCAGCAGTTCCTACGACAGTAATAATGAAAAACTGTTTTTT. Translating it yields CASSSYDSNNEKLFF. The whole variable domain, filled in from reference TRBV27 and TRBJ1-4, reads EAQVTQNPRYLITVTGKKLTVTCSQNMNHEYMSWYRQDPGLGLRQIYYSMNVEVTDKGDVPEGYKVSRKEKRNFPLILESPSPNQTSLYFCASSSYDSNNEKLFFGSGTQLSVL.

The chain recombines TRBV4-3 with TRBJ1-4; perhaps TRBD1 as D (6 bases). The CDR3 has 15 residues. Germline CDR1 and CDR2: LGHNA and YSLEER. The V gene lost 3 bases and the J gene lost 4 bases, with 12 bases spanning the gap. CDR3 sequence (DNA): TGCGCCAGCAGCCAGGACAGAAAAATTAATGAAAAACTGTTTTTT. Residues: CASSQDRKINEKLFF.

The rearrangement links TRBV29-1 to TRBJ2-1; 7 bases agree with TRBD2. The ends lost 6 bases at V and 6 bases at J; junction bases unmatched: 17. CDR1 and CDR2 from the germline V gene are SQVTM and ANQGSEA. This CDR3 contains 16 residues. The CDR3 bases are TGCAGCGTCCCCCGATCCCGGGGGGTTCCAGGCAATGAGCAGTTCTTC. Amino acids: CSVPRSRGVPGNEQFF.

V is TRBV12-3 or TRBV12-4 and J is TRBJ1-6; TRBD1 might be the D (6 bases). The CDR3 runs 11 residues. V was trimmed by 6 bases and J by 16 bases, leaving 13 bases between them. DNA for the CDR3: TGTGCCAGCAGCCGGGGGGGGGCTCTCCACTTT. Its protein product is CASSRGGALHF.

The rearrangement uses TRBV3-1 (or the pseudogene TRBV3-2) and TRBJ2-1; D is possibly TRBD2 (6 bases). CDR1 is LGHDT and CDR2 is YNNKEL in the germline V gene (reference sequence). Between the trimmed V and J ends, which lost 3 bases and 8 bases, there was a span of 11 bases. The CDR3 is 13 amino acids. The CDR3 reads CASSHTSHDEQFF. The CDR3 coding sequence is TGTGCCAGCAGCCACACTAGCCACGATGAGCAGTTCTTC.

The genes are TRBV28 and TRBJ1-5; D gene unclear. There are 13 residues in the CDR3. The V gene lost 3 bases and the J gene lost 7 bases, with 10 bases spanning the gap. Germline V gene data show CDR1 as MDHEN and CDR2 as SYDVKM. The CDR3 DNA reads TGTGCCAGCAGTTTCCGGGGTGGACAGCCCCAGCATTTT. It is translated as CASSFRGGQPQHF.

This clone was seen more than once but under ten times. The rearrangement uses TRBV18 and TRBJ2-7; 9 positions agree with TRBD1. The V segment lost 2 bases and the J segment 7 bases; nucleotides outside the gene matches: 9. Germline loops: CDR1 KGHSH, CDR2 LQKENI. The CDR3 runs to 15 residues. The CDR3 is CASSPSRDRVSEQYF. CDR3 DNA sequence: TGTGCCAGCTCACCATCGCGGGACAGGGTGTCAGAGCAGTACTTC. Together with reference TRBV18 and TRBJ2-7, the CDR3 gives the full variable domain: NAGVMQNPRHLVRRRGQEARLRCSPMKGHSHVYWYRQLPEEGLKFMVYLQKENIIDESGMPKERFSAEFPKEGPSILRIQQVVRGDSAAYFCASSPSRDRVSEQYFGPGTRLTVT.